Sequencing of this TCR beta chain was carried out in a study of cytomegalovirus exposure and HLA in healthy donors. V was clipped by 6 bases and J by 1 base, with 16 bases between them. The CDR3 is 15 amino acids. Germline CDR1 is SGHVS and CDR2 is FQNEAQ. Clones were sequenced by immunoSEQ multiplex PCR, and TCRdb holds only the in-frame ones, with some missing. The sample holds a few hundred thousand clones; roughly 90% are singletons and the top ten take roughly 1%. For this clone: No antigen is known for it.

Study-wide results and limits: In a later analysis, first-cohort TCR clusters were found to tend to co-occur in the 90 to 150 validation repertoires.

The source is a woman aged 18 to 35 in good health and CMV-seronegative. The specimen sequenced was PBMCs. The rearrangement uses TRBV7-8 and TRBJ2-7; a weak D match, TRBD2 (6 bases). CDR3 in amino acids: CASSQIADLSYEQYF. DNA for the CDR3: TGTGCCAGCAGTCAAATAGCGGACCTGTCCTACGAGCAGTACTTC.